Given below is one T cell receptor beta chain in context. Here immunoSEQ multiplex PCR was the method, and the copy in TCRdb shows in-frame clones only, minus some. The table records about 1.5 million clones, 95% to 99% of them present only once. This entry comes from a study of shared clonotypes between healthy human individuals. This CDR3 spans 16 amino acids. Germline assignment: CDR1 LGHNA and CDR2 YSLEER. The V end lost 0 bases, the J end lost 8 bases, and 18 bases lay between the germline ends. Sequencing used naive CD4+ T cells sorted from blood. The subset here: CD45RA+ positively selected. The rearrangement uses TRBV4-3 and TRBJ2-3, with D possibly being TRBD2 (5 bases). This clonotype originated in a man younger than 45 in good health. The DNA of the CDR3 is TGCGCCAGCAGCCAAGACTCCCTCCCTCCACGGGGTACGCAGTATTTT. As protein: CASSQDSLPPRGTQYF.